This T cell receptor beta chain appears in the sequencing data of a study of blood T cells in healthy people across ages. Across the whole study: Through template switching, about one barcoded beta molecule was captured per two T cells, as measured in model experiments.

Each donor supplied roughly 9 milliliters of peripheral blood. Germline V gene sequence: CDR1 DFQATT, CDR2 SNEGSKA (reference sequence). This CDR3 has 15 amino acids. Trimming stripped 2 bases from V and 0 bases from J, with 14 bases between. PCR was performed a second time for roughly 7 to 11 cycles using a sample-barcoded 5' primer and a J-beta primer mix. One entry per CDR3 protein, called by TCRdb with MiXCR from the 5' RACE reads. The data contain around 500,000 distinct CDR3 sequences, 45% to 55% of them singletons. Sequenced: blood. The TCR sequence derives from a man older than 75 in good health. V is TRBV20-1 and J is TRBJ2-7; no definite D call. CDR3 amino acids: CSARSRLLSSYEQYF. DNA for the CDR3: TGCAGTGCTAGATCTCGCCTTCTTAGCTCCTACGAGCAGTACTTC.